Presented here are 17 T cell receptor beta chains from one specimen sequenced in a study of T cells after posttransplantation cyclophosphamide. Measured with immunoSEQ multiplex PCR; TCRdb has only the in-frame clones, and not every one. Listed for the sample are approximately 39,000 clones, none seen a single time. The source material was PBMCs. These receptors came from a girl aged 10-17 years in good health, CMV-negative, and a related stem cell transplant donor.

This clone was picked up a small number of times. The chain combines TRBV13 with TRBJ2-7; 9 bases agree with TRBD1. The CDR3 extends over 14 amino acids. Germline CDR1 reads PRHDT; CDR2 reads FYEKMQ (reference sequence). The trim removed 4 bases at V and 5 bases at J, leaving 6 bases unmatched. CDR3 protein: CASSSGQGAHEQYF. For the CDR3, the DNA is TGTGCCAGCAGCTCGGGACAGGGAGCCCACGAGCAGTACTTC.

At least ten counts were recorded for this clone. V and J are TRBV27 and TRBJ2-7; TRBD2 matches at 9 bases. The CDR3 is 15 amino acids. From germline, CDR1 is MNHEY and CDR2 SMNVEV (reference sequence). J lost 3 bases, V lost 7 bases, and 10 bases had no gene match. The CDR3 DNA reads as TGTGCCAGCACCCCCGCGGGGGGGGCCTACTACGAGCAGTACTTC. This gives the protein CASTPAGGAYYEQYF.

This clone was seen at least ten times. The rearrangement uses TRBV7-9 and TRBJ1-6; D gene unclear. The CDR3 runs 15 residues. The germline V and J ends were trimmed by 7 bases and 10 bases, with 20 bases remaining between them. Germline CDR1 SEHNR, CDR2 FQNEAQ (reference sequence). The CDR3 nucleotides are TGTGCCAGCACAGCTGAGGGCGGGGTTGGATCACCCCTCCACTTT. Translating it yields CASTAEGGVGSPLHF.

The chain couples TRBV6-5 to TRBJ2-7; 8 bases are shared with TRBD1. In germline, CDR1 is MNHEY, CDR2 SVGAGI. J was trimmed by 6 bases and V by 2 bases; bases with no gene match: 3. The CDR3 spans 13 residues. The CDR3 DNA reads as TGTGCCAGCAGTTACGGACAGGGTACCGAGCAGTACTTC. The encoded protein is CASSYGQGTEQYF.

This clone was seen repeatedly, ten times or more. The chain joins TRBV7-6 to TRBJ2-6; no firm D call. V lost 6 bases, J lost 4 bases, and 16 bases lay in between. Germline V gives CDR1 SGHVS, CDR2 FNYEAQ. The CDR3 loop spans 16 amino acids. The CDR3 region has the DNA TGTGCCAGCAGTTCCATTGCCGGCGGAGGGGCCAACGTCCTGACTTTC. Its protein is CASSSIAGGGANVLTF.

This clone was counted many times. The chain links TRBV5-1 to TRBJ2-3, with TRBD2 matching 10 bases. Looked up from germline, CDR1 is SGHRS and CDR2 is YFSETQ. There are 15 residues in the CDR3. After removal of 1 base from V and 7 bases from J, the junction contained 6 bases not matched to a gene. The CDR3 region is CASSLPLAGVHTQYF. The CDR3 DNA reads as TGCGCCAGCAGCTTGCCCCTAGCGGGGGTCCATACGCAGTATTTT.

At least ten counts were recorded for this clone. The chain combines TRBV5-1 with TRBJ2-7; 7 nucleotides match TRBD1. The CDR3 runs to 15 residues. Trimming took 0 bases from V and 3 from J; bases not matched to a gene: 6. Germline V gene lookup returns CDR1 SGHRS and CDR2 YFSETQ. CDR3: CASSLEDRSHYEQYF. CDR3 nucleotide sequence: TGCGCCAGCAGCTTGGAGGACAGGTCCCACTACGAGCAGTACTTC.

This clone was found many times. The chain employs TRBV7-3 and TRBJ2-7, with TRBD1 identical over 10 bases. Losses at the gene ends were 1 base for V and 7 bases for J; bases not matched to a gene: 7. CDR3 length: 15 amino acids. Per germline, CDR1 SGHTA and CDR2 FQGTGA. CDR3 DNA sequence: TGTGCCAGCAGCTTAATGGGACAGGGGTTTCGAGAGCAGTACTTC. Amino acids: CASSLMGQGFREQYF.

The sample holds many counts of this clone. The chain has TRBV7-9 and TRBJ1-6; D gene ambiguous. Trimming took 4 bases from V and 6 from J, leaving 10 bases between them. The V gene's germline CDR1 is SEHNR and CDR2 FQNEAQ (reference sequence). This CDR3 has 14 residues. CDR3 loop: CASSSFRSNSPLHF. CDR3 coding DNA: TGTGCCAGCAGCTCCTTTAGGAGTAATTCACCCCTCCACTTT.

The gene calls are TRBV9 and TRBJ2-7, with 9 bases that match TRBD1. V dropped 4 bases and J dropped 5; count of bases not matched to a gene: 10. This CDR3 is built from 15 residues. CDR1 is SGDLS and CDR2 is YYNGEE in the germline V gene. As DNA, the CDR3 is TGTGCCAGCAGCATAGAGGGGGACAGGGCCCACGAGCAGTACTTC. Protein sequence: CASSIEGDRAHEQYF.

This clone was counted many times. The chain joins TRBV5-1 to TRBJ1-1; 8 bases are shared with TRBD1. The CDR3 is 14 residues long. Germline assignment: CDR1 SGHRS and CDR2 YFSETQ. J lost 4 bases, V lost 1 base, and 3 bases had no gene match. The CDR3 spells CASSLQGASTEAFF. The CDR3 nucleotides read TGCGCCAGCAGCTTGCAGGGGGCATCCACTGAAGCTTTCTTT. The full variable domain, in which reference TRBV5-1 and TRBJ1-1 provide the parts outside the CDR3, is KAGVTQTPRYLIKTRGQQVTLSCSPISGHRSVSWYQQTPGQGLQFLFEYFSETQRNKGNFPGRFSGRQFSNSRSEMNVSTLELGDSALYLCASSLQGASTEAFFGQGTRLTVV.

This clone was seen many times. The chain employs TRBV5-1 and TRBJ2-2; the D gene is possibly TRBD1 (5 bases). The CDR3 contains 15 residues. Germline V gene lookup returns CDR1 SGHRS and CDR2 YFSETQ. Deletions cut 4 bases from V and 1 base from J, with 11 bases between. The CDR3 bases are TGCGCCAGCAGCCCAAATACAGGGAACACCGGGGAGCTGTTTTTT. It is translated as CASSPNTGNTGELFF.

The CDR3: CASSDPTSGGQEQETQYF. In nucleotides, the CDR3 is TGTGCCAGCAGTGATCCGACTAGCGGGGGTCAGGAACAAGAGACCCAGTACTTC. The chain carries TRBV2 and TRBJ2-5; TRBD2 agrees at 12 bases. CDR1 SNHLY and CDR2 FYNNEI come from the germline V gene. V shed 3 bases, J shed 2 bases, and the junction held 10 bases outside the gene matches. The CDR3 extends over 18 amino acids.

The rearrangement uses TRBV6-1 and TRBJ2-3, with a tentative D call TRBD2 (7 bases). Trimming removed 3 bases at V and 5 bases at J, with 15 bases between. This CDR3 has 15 residues. Germline V lookup: CDR1 MNHNS, CDR2 SASEGT. This CDR3 reads CASSELGGGKDTQYF. The CDR3 coding sequence is TGTGCCAGCAGTGAGCTGGGGGGGGGCAAAGATACGCAGTATTTT.

The rearrangement links TRBV7-8 to TRBJ1-1; D is unclear. Germline values: CDR1 SGHVS, CDR2 FQNEAQ. This CDR3 spans 16 amino acids. The germline V and J ends were trimmed by 3 bases and 0 bases, with 14 bases remaining between them. The CDR3 nucleotides read TGTGCCAGCAGCTTGTTTCACAAAGACTTGAACACTGAAGCTTTCTTT. Amino acids: CASSLFHKDLNTEAFF.

This clone was picked up many times. The chain couples TRBV28 to TRBJ1-2; TRBD1 is a possible D gene (6 bases). The CDR3 loop spans 15 amino acids. Germline V CDR1 and CDR2: MDHEN, SYDVKM. The V and J ends lost 6 bases and 3 bases respectively, with 17 bases between them. CDR3 sequence: CASRDRGANDYGYTF. The CDR3 DNA is TGTGCCAGCAGAGATCGGGGGGCTAATGACTATGGCTACACCTTC.

This clone was counted only a few times. The J gene is TRBJ2-1, the V gene TRBV6-4; D ambiguous. V lost 0 bases, J lost 5 bases, and 5 bases lay in between. This CDR3 has 13 amino acids. The germline CDR1 and CDR2 sequences are MRHNA and SNTAGT. The CDR3 spells CASSDSRNNEQFF. In nucleotides, the CDR3 is TGTGCCAGCAGTGACTCGCGTAACAATGAGCAGTTCTTC.